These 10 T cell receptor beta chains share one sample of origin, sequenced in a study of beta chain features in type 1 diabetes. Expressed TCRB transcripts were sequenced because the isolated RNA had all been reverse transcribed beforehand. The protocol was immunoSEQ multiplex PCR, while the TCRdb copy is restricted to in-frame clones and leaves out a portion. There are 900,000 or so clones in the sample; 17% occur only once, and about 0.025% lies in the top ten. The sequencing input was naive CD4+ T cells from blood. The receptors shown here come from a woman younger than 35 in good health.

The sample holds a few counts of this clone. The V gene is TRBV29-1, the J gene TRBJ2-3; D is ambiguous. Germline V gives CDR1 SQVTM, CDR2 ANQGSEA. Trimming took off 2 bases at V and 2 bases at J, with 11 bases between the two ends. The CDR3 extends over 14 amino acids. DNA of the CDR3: TGCAGCGTTGAAAAAGATGCAGCCACAGATACGCAGTATTTT. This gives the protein CSVEKDAATDTQYF.

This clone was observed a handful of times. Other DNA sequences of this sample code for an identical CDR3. The CDR3 bases are TGTGCCAGTAGTGGGCGGGGAGGCTCCTACAATGAGCAGTTCTTC. Translating gives CASSGRGGSYNEQFF. The chain uses TRBV19 and TRBJ2-1; TRBD2 might be the D (6 bases). In germline, CDR1 is LNHDA, CDR2 SQIVND (reference sequence). This CDR3 is built from 15 residues. V lost 5 bases and J 0 bases, leaving 11 bases between the germline ends.

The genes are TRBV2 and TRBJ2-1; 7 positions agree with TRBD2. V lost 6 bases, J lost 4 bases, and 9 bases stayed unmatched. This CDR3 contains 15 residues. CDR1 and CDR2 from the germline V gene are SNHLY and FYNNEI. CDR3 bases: TGTGCCAGCAGCACCGAACTAGCGTTATACAATGAGCAGTTCTTC. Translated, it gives CASSTELALYNEQFF.

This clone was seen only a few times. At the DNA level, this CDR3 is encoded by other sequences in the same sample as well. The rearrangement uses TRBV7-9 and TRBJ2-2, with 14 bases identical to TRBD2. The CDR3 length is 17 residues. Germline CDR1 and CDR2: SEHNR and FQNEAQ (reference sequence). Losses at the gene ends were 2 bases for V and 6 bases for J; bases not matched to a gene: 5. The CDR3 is CASSLSPGLAGAGELFF. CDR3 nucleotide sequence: TGTGCCAGCAGCTTATCCCCGGGACTAGCGGGGGCCGGGGAGCTGTTTTTT.

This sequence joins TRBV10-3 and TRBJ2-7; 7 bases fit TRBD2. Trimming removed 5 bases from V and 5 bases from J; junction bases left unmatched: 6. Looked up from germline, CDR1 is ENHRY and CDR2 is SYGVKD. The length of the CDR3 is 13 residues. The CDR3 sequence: CAISLRESDEQYF. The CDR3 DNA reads TGTGCCATCAGTTTGCGGGAGTCCGACGAGCAGTACTTC.

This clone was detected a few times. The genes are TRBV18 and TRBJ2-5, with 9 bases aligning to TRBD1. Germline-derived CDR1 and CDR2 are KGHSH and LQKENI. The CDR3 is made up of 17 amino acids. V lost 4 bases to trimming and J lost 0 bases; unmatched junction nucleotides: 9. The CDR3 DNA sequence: TGTGCCAGCTCACTTCGTATGGGACAGGGAAACCAAGAGACCCAGTACTTC. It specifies CASSLRMGQGNQETQYF.

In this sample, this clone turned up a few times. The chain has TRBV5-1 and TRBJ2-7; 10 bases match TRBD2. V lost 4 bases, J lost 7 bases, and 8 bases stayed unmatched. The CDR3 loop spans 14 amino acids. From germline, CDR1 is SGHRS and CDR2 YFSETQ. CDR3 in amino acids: CASSEAGGPGEQYF. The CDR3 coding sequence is TGCGCCAGCAGCGAAGCGGGAGGGCCGGGTGAGCAGTACTTC.

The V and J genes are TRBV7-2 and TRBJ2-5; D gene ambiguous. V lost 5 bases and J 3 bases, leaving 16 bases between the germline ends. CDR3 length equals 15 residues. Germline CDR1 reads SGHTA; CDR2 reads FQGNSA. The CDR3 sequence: CASSPVRRREETQYF. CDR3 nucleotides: TGTGCCAGCAGCCCGGTTCGGCGGAGAGAAGAGACCCAGTACTTC.

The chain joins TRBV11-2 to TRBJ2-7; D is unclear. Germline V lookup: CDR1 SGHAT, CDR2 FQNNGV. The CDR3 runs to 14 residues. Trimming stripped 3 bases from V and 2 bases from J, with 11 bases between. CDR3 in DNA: TGTGCCAGCAGCTTTGGTCGGAAGGCCTACGAGCAGTACTTC. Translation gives CASSFGRKAYEQYF.

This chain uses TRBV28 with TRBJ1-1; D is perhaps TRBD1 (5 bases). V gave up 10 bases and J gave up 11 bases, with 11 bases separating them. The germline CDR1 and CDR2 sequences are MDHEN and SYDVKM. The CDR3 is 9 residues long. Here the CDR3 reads CATGRDAFF. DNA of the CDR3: TGTGCCACAGGCAGGGACGCTTTCTTT.